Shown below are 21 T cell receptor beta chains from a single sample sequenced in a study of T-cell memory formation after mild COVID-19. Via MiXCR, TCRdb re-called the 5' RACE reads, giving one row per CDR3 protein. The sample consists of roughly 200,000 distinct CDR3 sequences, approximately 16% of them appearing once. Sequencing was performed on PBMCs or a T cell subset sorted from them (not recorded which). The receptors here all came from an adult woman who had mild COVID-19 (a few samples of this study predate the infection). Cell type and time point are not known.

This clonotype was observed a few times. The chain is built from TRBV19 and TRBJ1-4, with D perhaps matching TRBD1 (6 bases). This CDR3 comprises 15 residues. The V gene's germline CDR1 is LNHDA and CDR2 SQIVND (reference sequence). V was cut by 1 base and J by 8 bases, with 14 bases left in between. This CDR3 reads CASSIGGRGKEKLFF. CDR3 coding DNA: TGTGCCAGTAGTATAGGTGGCAGGGGAAAGGAAAAACTGTTTTTT.

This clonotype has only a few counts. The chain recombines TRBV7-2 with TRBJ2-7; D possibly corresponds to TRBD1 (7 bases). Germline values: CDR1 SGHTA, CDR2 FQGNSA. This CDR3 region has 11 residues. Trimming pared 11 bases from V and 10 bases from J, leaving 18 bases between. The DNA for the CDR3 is TGTGCCTCCCGGGGGACAGTTTCTCAGTACTTC. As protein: CASRGTVSQYF.

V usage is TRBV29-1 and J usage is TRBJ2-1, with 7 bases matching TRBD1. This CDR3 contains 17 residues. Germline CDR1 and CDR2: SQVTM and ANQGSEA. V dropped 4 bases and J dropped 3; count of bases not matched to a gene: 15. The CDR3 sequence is CSVVASTGKVHYNEQFF. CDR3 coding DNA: TGCAGCGTTGTTGCATCGACAGGGAAAGTCCACTACAATGAGCAGTTCTTC.

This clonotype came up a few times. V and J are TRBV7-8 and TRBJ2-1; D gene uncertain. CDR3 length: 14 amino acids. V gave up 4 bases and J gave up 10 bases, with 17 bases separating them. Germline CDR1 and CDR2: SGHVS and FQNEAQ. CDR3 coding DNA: TGTGCCAGCAGCTCGCAGAGACTTGTCAGAGAGCAGTTCTTC. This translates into CASSSQRLVREQFF.

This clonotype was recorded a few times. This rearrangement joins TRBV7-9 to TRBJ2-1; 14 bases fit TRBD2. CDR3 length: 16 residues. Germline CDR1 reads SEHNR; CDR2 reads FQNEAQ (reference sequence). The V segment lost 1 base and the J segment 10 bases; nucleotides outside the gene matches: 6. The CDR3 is CASSLVGTSGRDEQFF. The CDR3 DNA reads TGTGCCAGCAGCTTAGTGGGGACTAGCGGGAGAGACGAGCAGTTCTTC.

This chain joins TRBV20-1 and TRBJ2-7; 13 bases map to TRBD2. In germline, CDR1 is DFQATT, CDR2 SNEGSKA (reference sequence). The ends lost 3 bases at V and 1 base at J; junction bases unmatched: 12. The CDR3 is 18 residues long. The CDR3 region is CSASGGLAGAGGSYEQYF. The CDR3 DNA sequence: TGCAGTGCTAGTGGCGGACTAGCGGGAGCAGGAGGGTCCTACGAGCAGTACTTC.

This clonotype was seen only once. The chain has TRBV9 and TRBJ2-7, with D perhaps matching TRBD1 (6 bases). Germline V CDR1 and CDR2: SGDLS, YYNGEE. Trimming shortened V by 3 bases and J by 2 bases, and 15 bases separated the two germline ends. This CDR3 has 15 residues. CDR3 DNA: TGTGCCAGCAGCGCTCCGGGACACGATCCCTACGAGCAGTACTTC. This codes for CASSAPGHDPYEQYF.

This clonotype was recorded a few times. The CDR3 reads CASKLGTGDIQYF. In DNA, the CDR3 is TGTGCCAGCAAACTAGGGACAGGGGACATTCAGTACTTC. The genes are TRBV11-2 and TRBJ2-4; 10 bases map to TRBD1. The CDR3 totals 13 residues. The germline CDR1 and CDR2 sequences are SGHAT and FQNNGV. Trimming took 7 bases from V and 8 from J; bases not matched to a gene: 5.

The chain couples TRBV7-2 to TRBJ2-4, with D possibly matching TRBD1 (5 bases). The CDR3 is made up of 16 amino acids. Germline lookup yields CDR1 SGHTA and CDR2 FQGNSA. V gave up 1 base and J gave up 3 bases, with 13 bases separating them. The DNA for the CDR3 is TGTGCCAGCAGCTTAGAAGGGGTGATGGTCAAAAACATTCAGTACTTC. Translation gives CASSLEGVMVKNIQYF.

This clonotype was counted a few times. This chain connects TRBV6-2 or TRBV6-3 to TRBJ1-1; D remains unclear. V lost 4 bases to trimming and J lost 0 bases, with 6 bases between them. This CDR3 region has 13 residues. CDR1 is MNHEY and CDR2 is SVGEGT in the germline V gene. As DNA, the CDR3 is TGTGCCAGCAGTTTTAACATGAACACTGAAGCTTTCTTT. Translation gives CASSFNMNTEAFF.

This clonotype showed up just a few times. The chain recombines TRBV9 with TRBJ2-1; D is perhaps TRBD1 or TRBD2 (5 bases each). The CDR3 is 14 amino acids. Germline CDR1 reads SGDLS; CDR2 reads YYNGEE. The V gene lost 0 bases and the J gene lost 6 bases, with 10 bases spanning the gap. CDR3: CASSVERGLNEQFF. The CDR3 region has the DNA TGTGCCAGCAGCGTAGAGAGGGGCCTCAATGAGCAGTTCTTC.

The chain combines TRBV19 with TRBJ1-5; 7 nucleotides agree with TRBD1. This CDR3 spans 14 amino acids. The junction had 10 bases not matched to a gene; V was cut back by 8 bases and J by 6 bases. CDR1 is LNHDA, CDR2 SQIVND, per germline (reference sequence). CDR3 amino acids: CASRMGGGGQPQHF. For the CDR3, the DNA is TGTGCCAGTCGCATGGGAGGGGGCGGTCAGCCCCAGCATTTT.

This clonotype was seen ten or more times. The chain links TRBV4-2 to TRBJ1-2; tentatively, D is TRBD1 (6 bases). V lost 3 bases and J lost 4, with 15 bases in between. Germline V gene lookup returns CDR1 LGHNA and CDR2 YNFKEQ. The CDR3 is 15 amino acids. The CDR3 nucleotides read TGTGCCAGCAGCCACCTAGGGGGGGGTGGCTATGGCTACACCTTC. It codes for CASSHLGGGGYGYTF.

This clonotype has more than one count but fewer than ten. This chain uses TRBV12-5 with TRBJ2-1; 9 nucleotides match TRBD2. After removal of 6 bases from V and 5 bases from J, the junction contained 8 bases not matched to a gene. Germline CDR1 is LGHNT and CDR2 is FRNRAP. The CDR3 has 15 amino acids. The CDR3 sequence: CASGGSGRAHNEQFF. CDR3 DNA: TGTGCTAGTGGGGGTAGCGGGAGAGCCCACAATGAGCAGTTCTTC.

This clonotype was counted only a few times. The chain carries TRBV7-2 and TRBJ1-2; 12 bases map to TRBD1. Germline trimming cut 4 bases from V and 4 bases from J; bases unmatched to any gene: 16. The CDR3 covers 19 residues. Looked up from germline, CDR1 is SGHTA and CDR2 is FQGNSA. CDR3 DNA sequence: TGTGCCAGCAGCTCCTCTACCGGGACAGGGGGCGGGTCAGGCTATGGCTACACCTTC. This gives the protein CASSSSTGTGGGSGYGYTF.

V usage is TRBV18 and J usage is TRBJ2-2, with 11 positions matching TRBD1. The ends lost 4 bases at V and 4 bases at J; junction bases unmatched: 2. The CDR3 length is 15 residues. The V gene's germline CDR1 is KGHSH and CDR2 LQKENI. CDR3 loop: CASSRGTGGTGELFF. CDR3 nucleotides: TGTGCCAGCTCACGTGGGACAGGGGGCACCGGGGAGCTGTTTTTT.

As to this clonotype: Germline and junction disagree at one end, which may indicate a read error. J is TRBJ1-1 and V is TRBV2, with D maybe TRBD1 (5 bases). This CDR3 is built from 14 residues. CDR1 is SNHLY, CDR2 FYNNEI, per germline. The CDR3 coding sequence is TGTGCCAGCAGCATGGTAGGGTTACAGGCTGACCCTTCATTT. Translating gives CASSMVGLQADPSF.

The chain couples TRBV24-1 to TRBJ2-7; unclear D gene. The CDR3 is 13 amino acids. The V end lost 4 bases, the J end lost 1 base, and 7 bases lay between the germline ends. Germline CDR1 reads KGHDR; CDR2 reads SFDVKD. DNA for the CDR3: TGTGCCACCAGTGACCAGAGTTCCTACGAGCAGTACTTC. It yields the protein CATSDQSSYEQYF.

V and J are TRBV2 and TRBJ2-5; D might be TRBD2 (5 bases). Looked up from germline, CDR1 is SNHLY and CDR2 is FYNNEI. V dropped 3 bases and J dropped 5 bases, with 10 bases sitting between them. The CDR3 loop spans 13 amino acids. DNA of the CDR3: TGTGCCAGCAGTGACAGGAGGCTGGAGACCCAGTACTTC. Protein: CASSDRRLETQYF.

The CDR3 sequence: CASSLSSNTEAFF. The CDR3 region has the DNA TGTGCCAGCAGCTTAAGTTCGAACACTGAAGCTTTCTTT. V and J are TRBV7-6 and TRBJ1-1, with D unclear. The V and J ends lost 2 bases and 1 base respectively, with 5 bases between them. The germline V gene has CDR1 SGHVS and CDR2 FNYEAQ. The CDR3 has 13 residues.

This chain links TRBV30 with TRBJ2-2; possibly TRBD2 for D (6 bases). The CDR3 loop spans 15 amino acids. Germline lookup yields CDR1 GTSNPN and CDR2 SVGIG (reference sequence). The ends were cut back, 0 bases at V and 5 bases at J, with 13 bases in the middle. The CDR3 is CAWSVTLAQTGELFF. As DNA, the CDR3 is TGTGCCTGGAGTGTAACCCTAGCGCAAACCGGGGAGCTGTTTTTT.